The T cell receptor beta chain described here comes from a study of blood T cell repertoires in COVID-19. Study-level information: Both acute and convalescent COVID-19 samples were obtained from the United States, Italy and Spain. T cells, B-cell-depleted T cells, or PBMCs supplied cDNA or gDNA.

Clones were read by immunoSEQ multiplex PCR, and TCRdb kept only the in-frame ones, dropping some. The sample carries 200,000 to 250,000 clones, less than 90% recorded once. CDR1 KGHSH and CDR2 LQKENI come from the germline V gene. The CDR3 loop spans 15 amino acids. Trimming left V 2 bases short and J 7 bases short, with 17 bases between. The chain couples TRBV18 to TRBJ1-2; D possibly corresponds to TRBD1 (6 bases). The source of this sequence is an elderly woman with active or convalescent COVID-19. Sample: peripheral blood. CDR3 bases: TGTGCCAGCTCACCATGGGACAAGGGGAGTTTTGGCTACACCTTC. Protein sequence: CASSPWDKGSFGYTF. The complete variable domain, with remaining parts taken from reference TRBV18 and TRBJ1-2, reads NAGVMQNPRHLVRRRGQEARLRCSPMKGHSHVYWYRQLPEEGLKFMVYLQKENIIDESGMPKERFSAEFPKEGPSILRIQQVVRGDSAAYFCASSPWDKGSFGYTFGSGTRLTVV.